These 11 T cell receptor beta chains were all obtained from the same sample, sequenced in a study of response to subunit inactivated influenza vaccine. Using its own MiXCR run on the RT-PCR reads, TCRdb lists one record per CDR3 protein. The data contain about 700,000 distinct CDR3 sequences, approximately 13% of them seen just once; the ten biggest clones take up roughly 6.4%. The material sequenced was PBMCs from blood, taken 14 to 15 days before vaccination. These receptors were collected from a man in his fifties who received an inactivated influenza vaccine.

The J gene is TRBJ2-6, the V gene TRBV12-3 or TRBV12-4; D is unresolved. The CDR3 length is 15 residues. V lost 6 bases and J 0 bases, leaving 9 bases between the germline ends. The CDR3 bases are TGTGCCAGCAGCTCAAGTAACTCTGGGGCCAACGTCCTGACTTTC. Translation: CASSSSNSGANVLTF.

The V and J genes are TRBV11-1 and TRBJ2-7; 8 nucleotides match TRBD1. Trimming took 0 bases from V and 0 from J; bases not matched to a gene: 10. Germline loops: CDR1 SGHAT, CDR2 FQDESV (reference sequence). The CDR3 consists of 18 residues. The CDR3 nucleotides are TGTGCCAGCAGCTTAGCGCTAAGGGCAGGGGGCCTCTCCTACGAGCAGTACTTC. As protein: CASSLALRAGGLSYEQYF.

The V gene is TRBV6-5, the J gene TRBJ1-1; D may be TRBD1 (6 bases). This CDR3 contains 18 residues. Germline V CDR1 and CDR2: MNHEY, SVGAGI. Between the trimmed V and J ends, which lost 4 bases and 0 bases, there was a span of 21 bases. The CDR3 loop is CASSSNWVGAEMNTEAFF. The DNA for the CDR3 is TGTGCCAGCAGTTCCAACTGGGTGGGGGCGGAAATGAACACTGAAGCTTTCTTT.

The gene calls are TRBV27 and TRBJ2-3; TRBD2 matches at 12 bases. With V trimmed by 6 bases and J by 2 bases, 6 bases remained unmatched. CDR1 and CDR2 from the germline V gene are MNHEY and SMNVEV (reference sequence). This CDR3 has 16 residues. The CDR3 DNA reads TGTGCCAGCAGAGGACTAGCGGGGAGAATCACAGATACGCAGTATTTT. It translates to CASRGLAGRITDTQYF.

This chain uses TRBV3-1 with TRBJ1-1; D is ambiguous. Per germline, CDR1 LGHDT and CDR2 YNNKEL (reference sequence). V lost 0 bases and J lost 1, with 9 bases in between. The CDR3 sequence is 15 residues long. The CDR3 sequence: CASSQDLEGNTEAFF. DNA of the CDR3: TGTGCCAGCAGCCAAGATCTCGAGGGGAACACTGAAGCTTTCTTT.

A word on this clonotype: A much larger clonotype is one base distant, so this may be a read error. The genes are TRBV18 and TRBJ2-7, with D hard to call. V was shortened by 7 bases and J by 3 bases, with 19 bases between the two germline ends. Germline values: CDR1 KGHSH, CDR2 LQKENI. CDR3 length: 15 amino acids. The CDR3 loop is CASLPSLFLSYEQYF. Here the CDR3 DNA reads TGTGCCAGCTTACCCTCCCTCTTCCTAAGCTACGAGCAGTACTTC.

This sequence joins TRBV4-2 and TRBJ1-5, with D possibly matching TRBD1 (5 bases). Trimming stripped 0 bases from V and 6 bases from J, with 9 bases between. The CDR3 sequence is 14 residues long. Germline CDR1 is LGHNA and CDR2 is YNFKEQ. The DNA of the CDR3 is TGTGCCAGCAGCCAAGATGCAGGGCCTCAGCCCCAGCATTTT. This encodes CASSQDAGPQPQHF.

CDR3 amino acids: CASSRRAPDRSSYEQYF. CDR3 DNA: TGTGCCAGCAGCCGTAGGGCACCGGACAGAAGCTCCTACGAGCAGTACTTC. The rearrangement links TRBV7-2 to TRBJ2-7; possible D gene TRBD1, 6 bases. Germline V CDR1 and CDR2: SGHTA, FQGNSA. This CDR3 is built from 17 residues. V was shortened by 5 bases and J by 0 bases, with 20 bases between the two germline ends. The full variable domain, with the rest looked up from reference TRBV7-2 and TRBJ2-7, is GAGVSQSPSNKVTEKGKDVELRCDPISGHTALYWYRQSLGQGLEFLIYFQGNSAPDKSGLPSDRFSAERTGGSVSTLTIQRTQQEDSAVYLCASSRRAPDRSSYEQYFGPGTRLTVT.

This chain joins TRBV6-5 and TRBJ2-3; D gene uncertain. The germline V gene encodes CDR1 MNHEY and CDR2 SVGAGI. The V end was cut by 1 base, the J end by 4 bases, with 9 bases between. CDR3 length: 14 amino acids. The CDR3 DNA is TGTGCCAGCAGTTACTTTGGAAGGGCAGATACGCAGTATTTT. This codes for CASSYFGRADTQYF.

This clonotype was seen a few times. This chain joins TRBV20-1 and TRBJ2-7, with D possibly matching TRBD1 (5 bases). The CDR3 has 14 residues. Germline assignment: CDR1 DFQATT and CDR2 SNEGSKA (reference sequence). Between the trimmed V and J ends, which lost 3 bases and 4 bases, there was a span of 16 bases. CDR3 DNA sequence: TGCAGTGCTAGGACCAGGGATTTTAGATACGAGCAGTACTTC. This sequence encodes CSARTRDFRYEQYF.

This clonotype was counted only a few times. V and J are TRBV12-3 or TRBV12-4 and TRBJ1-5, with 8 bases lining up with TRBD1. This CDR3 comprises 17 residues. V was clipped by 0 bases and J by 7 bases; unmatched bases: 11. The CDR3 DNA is TGTGCCAGCAGTTTAGCGTACCGACAGGGGATCAACCAGCCCCAGCATTTT. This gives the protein CASSLAYRQGINQPQHF.